The 32 T cell receptor beta chains reported below all come from one sample, sequenced in a study of blood T cell repertoires in COVID-19. Measured with immunoSEQ multiplex PCR; TCRdb has only the in-frame clones, and not every one. In the table there are roughly 100,000 clones, about 75% of which are singletons. Source material: peripheral blood. The receptors originated from a woman aged 70-85 years with acute or convalescent COVID-19.

The chain recombines TRBV6-5 with TRBJ2-7; 7 bases match TRBD1. In germline, CDR1 is MNHEY, CDR2 SVGAGI. The CDR3 has 14 residues. Losses at the gene ends were 5 bases for V and 2 bases for J; bases not matched to a gene: 6. CDR3 sequence (DNA): TGTGCCAGCAGTACCGGGACAGCACCCTACGAGCAGTACTTC. As protein: CASSTGTAPYEQYF.

The chain joins TRBV5-1 to TRBJ2-7, with 9 bases fitting TRBD1. In germline, CDR1 is SGHRS, CDR2 YFSETQ. CDR3 length: 13 amino acids. The junction had 6 bases not matched to a gene; V was cut back by 4 bases and J by 7 bases. The chain's CDR3 is CASSRDRVEEQYF. For the CDR3, the DNA is TGCGCCAGCAGCCGGGACAGGGTGGAGGAGCAGTACTTC.

The chain has TRBV4-3 and TRBJ1-2, with unresolved D. The germline CDR1 and CDR2 sequences are LGHNA and YSLEER. Trimming pared 5 bases from V and 0 bases from J, leaving 13 bases between. The CDR3 consists of 15 residues. As DNA, the CDR3 is TGCGCCAGCAGCTCTCGGACGGGGACTAACTATGGCTACACCTTC. Its protein product is CASSSRTGTNYGYTF.

The chain links TRBV2 to TRBJ1-1; 9 nucleotides match TRBD1. V gave up 7 bases and J gave up 1 base; unmatched junction bases: 4. The germline V gene has CDR1 SNHLY and CDR2 FYNNEI. The CDR3 runs to 14 residues. CDR3 coding DNA: TGTGCCAGCATTCCGGACAGGGGGAACACTGAAGCTTTCTTT. Translating gives CASIPDRGNTEAFF. Looking up the rest from reference TRBV2 and TRBJ1-1 gives the full variable domain: EPEVTQTPSHQVTQMGQEVILRCVPISNHLYFYWYRQILGQKVEFLVSFYNNEISEKSEIFDDQFSVERPDGSNFTLKIRSTKLEDSAMYFCASIPDRGNTEAFFGQGTRLTVV.

There are a few counts of this clone. The rearrangement links TRBV28 to TRBJ1-2; tentative D call: TRBD1 (6 bases). Trimming took off 6 bases at V and 2 bases at J, with 16 bases between the two ends. CDR3 length equals 15 residues. Germline V lookup: CDR1 MDHEN, CDR2 SYDVKM. The CDR3 reads CASSREGGLNYGYTF. DNA of the CDR3: TGTGCCAGCAGCCGAGAGGGGGGGTTAAACTATGGCTACACCTTC.

The J gene is TRBJ2-1, the V gene TRBV5-1; TRBD2 matches 8 bases. CDR1 is SGHRS, CDR2 YFSETQ, per germline. The CDR3 spans 14 residues. V trimming: 7 bases; J trimming: 4 bases; junction bases outside the gene matches: 7. The CDR3 sequence is CASGTSGVYNEQFF. CDR3 nucleotide sequence: TGCGCCAGCGGAACTAGCGGAGTATACAATGAGCAGTTCTTC.

The V gene is TRBV25-1, the J gene TRBJ2-7, with D perhaps matching TRBD2 (6 bases). Germline CDR1 reads MGHDK; CDR2 reads SYGVNS. V lost 4 bases and J 2 bases, leaving 15 bases between the germline ends. The CDR3 runs 15 residues. The CDR3, as DNA: TGTGCCAGCAGTGTATTCCCCGGGACTCCCTACGAGCAGTACTTC. Its protein product is CASSVFPGTPYEQYF.

The J gene is TRBJ2-7, the V gene TRBV19, with 11 bases lining up with TRBD2. The V segment lost 3 bases and the J segment 3 bases; nucleotides outside the gene matches: 7. The germline gives CDR1 LNHDA, CDR2 SQIVND (reference sequence). The CDR3 loop spans 16 amino acids. CDR3 in DNA: TGTGCCAGTAGTATTTCGGCGACTAGCGGGGACTACGAGCAGTACTTC. As protein: CASSISATSGDYEQYF.

The rearrangement joins TRBV7-9 to TRBJ1-1; D is unclear. The germline CDR1 and CDR2 sequences are SEHNR and FQNEAQ (reference sequence). CDR3 length: 13 amino acids. V lost 5 bases and J 0 bases, leaving 7 bases between the germline ends. The CDR3 protein is CASSQTLNTEAFF. For the CDR3, the DNA is TGTGCCAGCAGCCAAACACTGAACACTGAAGCTTTCTTT.

J is TRBJ2-7 and V is TRBV5-1; 9 positions agree with TRBD2. Germline V gene data show CDR1 as SGHRS and CDR2 as YFSETQ. The CDR3 is 16 residues long. The junction had 9 bases not matched to a gene; V was cut back by 2 bases and J by 3 bases. The CDR3 coding sequence is TGCGCCAGCAGCTTAGGGCTAGCGGGGACTTACTACGAGCAGTACTTC. Translating it yields CASSLGLAGTYYEQYF.

This clone is medium-sized (0.01 to 0.1%) within its sample. V is TRBV7-9 and J is TRBJ1-1; no definite D call. This CDR3 is 13 amino acids long. The germline gives CDR1 SEHNR, CDR2 FQNEAQ (reference sequence). V shed 7 bases and J shed 3 bases, with 12 bases lying between them. The CDR3 sequence is CASISRGDTEAFF. The CDR3 region has the DNA TGTGCCAGCATCTCCCGCGGAGACACTGAAGCTTTCTTT. Filled out from reference TRBV7-9 and TRBJ1-1, the complete variable domain reads DTGVSQNPRHKITKRGQNVTFRCDPISEHNRLYWYRQTLGQGPEFLTYFQNEAQLEKSRLLSDRFSAERPKGSFSTLEIQRTEQGDSAMYLCASISRGDTEAFFGQGTRLTVV.

The CDR3 protein is CASNDRFRNTEAFF. CDR3 in DNA: TGTGCCAGCAATGACAGGTTCAGGAACACTGAAGCTTTCTTT. This chain links TRBV16 with TRBJ1-1; a weak D match, TRBD1 (6 bases). The CDR3 length is 14 residues. Germline CDR1 reads KGHSY; CDR2 reads FQNENV. V was cut by 7 bases and J by 1 base, with 13 bases left in between.

The chain is built from TRBV15 and TRBJ2-1, with D uncertain. Germline V gene data show CDR1 as LNHNV and CDR2 as YYDKDF (reference sequence). The ends were cut back, 0 bases at V and 9 bases at J, with 21 bases in the middle. The CDR3 runs to 17 residues. This chain's CDR3 is CATSRDRGTPKSSEQFF. The CDR3 nucleotides read TGTGCCACCAGCAGAGATAGAGGCACGCCCAAGAGTAGTGAGCAGTTCTTC. The whole variable domain, filled in from reference TRBV15 and TRBJ2-1, reads DAMVIQNPRYQVTQFGKPVTLSCSQTLNHNVMYWYQQKSSQAPKLLFHYYDKDFNNEADTPDNFQSRRPNTSFCFLDIRSPGLGDTAMYLCATSRDRGTPKSSEQFFGPGTRLTVL.

The rearrangement links TRBV2 to TRBJ1-1; a possible D gene is TRBD1 (6 bases). The CDR3 consists of 14 residues. Germline lookup yields CDR1 SNHLY and CDR2 FYNNEI. The germline V and J ends were trimmed by 7 bases and 6 bases, with 18 bases remaining between them. This CDR3 reads CASTRAGESAEAFF. The CDR3, as DNA: TGTGCCAGCACTCGGGCAGGGGAAAGCGCTGAAGCTTTCTTT.

V usage is TRBV30 and J usage is TRBJ2-3, with D perhaps TRBD1 (5 bases). This CDR3 is built from 12 residues. V was shortened by 2 bases and J by 9 bases, with 12 bases between the two germline ends. CDR1 GTSNPN and CDR2 SVGIG come from the germline V gene (reference sequence). The chain's CDR3 is CAWSHRPDTQYF. The CDR3 bases are TGTGCCTGGAGTCACAGGCCCGACACGCAGTATTTT.

The J gene is TRBJ2-2, the V gene TRBV7-2; the match to TRBD2 covers 10 bases. V shed 1 base, J shed 2 bases, and the junction held 4 bases outside the gene matches. This CDR3 is built from 17 residues. CDR1 SGHTA and CDR2 FQGNSA come from the germline V gene. CDR3 residues: CASSLVAGGPNTGELFF. The CDR3 region has the DNA TGTGCCAGCAGCTTAGTAGCGGGGGGACCAAACACCGGGGAGCTGTTTTTT. Full variable domain (missing parts from reference TRBV7-2 and TRBJ2-2): GAGVSQSPSNKVTEKGKDVELRCDPISGHTALYWYRQSLGQGLEFLIYFQGNSAPDKSGLPSDRFSAERTGGSVSTLTIQRTQQEDSAVYLCASSLVAGGPNTGELFFGEGSRLTVL.

The chain combines TRBV13 with TRBJ1-5; D is unclear. This CDR3 comprises 12 residues. Per germline, CDR1 PRHDT and CDR2 FYEKMQ (reference sequence). V was clipped by 3 bases and J by 5 bases, with 5 bases between them. CDR3 amino acids: CASSFGDQPQHF. In nucleotides, the CDR3 is TGTGCCAGCAGCTTCGGGGATCAGCCCCAGCATTTT.

The chain carries TRBV2 and TRBJ2-7; unclear D gene. Per the germline V gene, CDR1 is SNHLY and CDR2 is FYNNEI. Trimming shortened V by 3 bases and J by 2 bases, and 5 bases separated the two germline ends. The CDR3 is 12 amino acids. The CDR3: CASSDRAYEQYF. CDR3 DNA sequence: TGTGCCAGCAGTGACCGAGCCTACGAGCAGTACTTC.

J is TRBJ1-5 and V is TRBV9, with 9 nucleotides matching TRBD1. The V gene's germline CDR1 is SGDLS and CDR2 YYNGEE. The CDR3 contains 15 residues. The trim removed 0 bases at V and 8 bases at J, leaving 6 bases unmatched. The CDR3 coding sequence is TGTGCCAGCAGCGTAGGAGGACAGGGGAGGGAGCCCCAGCATTTT. This translates into CASSVGGQGREPQHF. Looking up the rest from reference TRBV9 and TRBJ1-5 gives the full variable domain: DSGVTQTPKHLITATGQRVTLRCSPRSGDLSVYWYQQSLDQGLQFLIQYYNGEERAKGNILERFSAQQFPDLHSELNLSSLELGDSALYFCASSVGGQGREPQHFGDGTRLSIL.

The J gene is TRBJ1-5, the V gene TRBV5-5; TRBD1 aligns across 9 bases. The germline gives CDR1 SGHKS, CDR2 YYEKEE (reference sequence). J lost 4 bases, V lost 0 bases, and 8 bases had no gene match. The CDR3 runs 17 residues. The DNA of the CDR3 is TGTGCCAGCAGCTTGGGGCTTGGGACAGGGAGAAATCAGCCCCAGCATTTT. It is translated as CASSLGLGTGRNQPQHF.

V gene TRBV11-2 combines with J gene TRBJ1-2; the D is unclear. Trimming took 2 bases from V and 0 from J, leaving 13 bases between them. CDR1 and CDR2 from the germline V gene are SGHAT and FQNNGV. The CDR3 sequence is 16 residues long. CDR3 bases: TGTGCCAGCAGCTTAAGGGAGACGCGCGCTAACTATGGCTACACCTTC. This encodes CASSLRETRANYGYTF.

The CDR3 protein is CASSPDRGLEGLANEKLFF. In DNA, the CDR3 is TGTGCCAGCAGCCCAGACAGGGGGCTGGAAGGGCTTGCTAATGAAAAACTGTTTTTT. The chain employs TRBV5-8 and TRBJ1-4, with 10 bases fitting TRBD1. V lost 4 bases, J lost 3 bases, and 15 bases stayed unmatched. The CDR3 is 19 residues long. Germline V CDR1 and CDR2: SGHTS, YDEGEE.

The chain carries TRBV30 and TRBJ2-7; D unclear. CDR1 is GTSNPN and CDR2 is SVGIG in the germline V gene (reference sequence). This CDR3 spans 14 amino acids. With 0 bases removed from V and 9 bases from J, the gap between germline ends came to 18 bases. The CDR3 spells CAWSVQARVYVQYF. DNA for the CDR3: TGTGCCTGGAGTGTTCAGGCCCGAGTTTATGTGCAGTACTTC.

This clone appeared once. This chain links TRBV9 with TRBJ2-1; 7 bases are shared with TRBD1. The CDR3 runs 19 residues. CDR1 is SGDLS, CDR2 YYNGEE, per germline. Germline trimming cut 4 bases from V and 5 bases from J; bases unmatched to any gene: 21. The CDR3 sequence is CASSTWTGQGPRVHNEQFF. CDR3 nucleotides: TGTGCCAGCAGCACGTGGACAGGTCAAGGTCCGAGAGTGCACAATGAGCAGTTCTTC.

This sequence joins TRBV5-4 and TRBJ2-3, with D hard to call. The germline CDR1 and CDR2 sequences are SGHNT and YYREEE (reference sequence). The CDR3 consists of 18 residues. Trimming took off 0 bases at V and 6 bases at J, with 23 bases between the two ends. CDR3 protein: CASSLGRGAPILVDTQYF. The CDR3 region has the DNA TGTGCCAGCAGCTTGGGTCGCGGAGCCCCGATTTTAGTCGATACGCAGTATTTT. Full variable domain (remainder filled in from reference TRBV5-4 and TRBJ2-3): ETGVTQSPTHLIKTRGQQVTLRCSSQSGHNTVSWYQQALGQGPQFIFQYYREEENGRGNFPPRFSGLQFPNYSSELNVNALELDDSALYLCASSLGRGAPILVDTQYFGPGTRLTVL.

This rearrangement joins TRBV14 to TRBJ1-4, with TRBD1 identical over 7 bases. Germline V CDR1 and CDR2: SGHDN, FVKESK. The trim removed 5 bases at V and 7 bases at J, leaving 10 bases unmatched. The CDR3 is 15 amino acids. In DNA, the CDR3 is TGTGCCAGCAGCGTTCGACAGGGATTGGGTGAAAAACTGTTTTTT. This encodes CASSVRQGLGEKLFF.

This chain uses TRBV10-2 with TRBJ2-1; TRBD2 agrees at 9 bases. The ends lost 3 bases at V and 14 bases at J; junction bases unmatched: 11. This CDR3 spans 14 amino acids. The V gene's germline CDR1 is WSHSY and CDR2 SAAADI. Here the CDR3 DNA reads TGCGCCAGCAGTGACGGGACTAGCAACTTAAAGAAGTTCTTC. This encodes CASSDGTSNLKKFF.

A few counts support this clone. The rearrangement joins TRBV2 to TRBJ2-2; 10 bases are shared with TRBD1. With V trimmed by 10 bases and J by 6 bases, 5 bases remained unmatched. The germline gives CDR1 SNHLY, CDR2 FYNNEI. The CDR3 has 13 residues. CDR3 amino acids: CATHGQGAGELFF. In nucleotides, the CDR3 is TGTGCCACCCACGGACAGGGGGCCGGGGAGCTGTTTTTT.

This clone was found many times. The rearrangement uses TRBV27 and TRBJ2-1; weak D call: TRBD1 (5 bases). Trimming stripped 5 bases from V and 8 bases from J, with 7 bases between. The germline V gene has CDR1 MNHEY and CDR2 SMNVEV (reference sequence). The CDR3 totals 11 residues. The DNA of the CDR3 is TGTGCCAGCAGTGTAGGGGATGAGCAGTTCTTC. It translates to CASSVGDEQFF.

CDR3 protein: CASSSRAGGWNEQFF. In nucleotides, the CDR3 is TGTGCCAGCAGCTCAAGAGCGGGGGGCTGGAATGAGCAGTTCTTC. The chain joins TRBV11-3 to TRBJ2-1, with TRBD2 identical over 9 bases. This CDR3 is 15 amino acids long. The V and J ends lost 4 bases and 7 bases, in that order; junction bases with no gene match: 8. CDR1 and CDR2 from the germline V gene are SGHNT and YENEEA.

This clone was detected only once. V is TRBV19 and J is TRBJ1-6; 9 nucleotides agree with TRBD1. The junction had 12 bases not matched to a gene; V was cut back by 5 bases and J by 10 bases. Germline V gene sequence: CDR1 LNHDA, CDR2 SQIVND (reference sequence). This CDR3 contains 16 residues. CDR3 nucleotides: TGTGCCAGTAGTTTACGTACCGGGACAGGGAACTCACCCCTCCACTTT. Its translation is CASSLRTGTGNSPLHF. The variable domain in full, completed from reference TRBV19 and TRBJ1-6, reads DGGITQSPKYLFRKEGQNVTLSCEQNLNHDAMYWYRQDPGQGLRLIYYSQIVNDFQKGDIAEGYSVSREKKESFPLTVTSAQKNPTAFYLCASSLRTGTGNSPLHFGNGTRLTVT.

The chain is built from TRBV5-6 and TRBJ1-6; the D gene is possibly TRBD1 (6 bases). This CDR3 comprises 19 residues. Per germline, CDR1 SGHDT and CDR2 YYEEEE. V was pared by 3 bases and J by 7 bases, with 26 bases between. The CDR3 loop is CASSSYSQTGLKVNSPLHF. CDR3 DNA: TGTGCCAGCAGCTCCTACTCGCAGACAGGCCTCAAGGTCAATTCACCCCTCCACTTT.